This entry describes one TCR beta chain. This specimen belongs to a study of blood T cell repertoires in COVID-19. For the study at large: From T cells, B-cell-depleted T cells, or PBMCs came the material, which was cDNA or gDNA.

This CDR3 region has 13 residues. V dropped 3 bases and J dropped 2 bases, with 11 bases sitting between them. Germline CDR1 DFQATT, CDR2 SNEGSKA (reference sequence). Authors' analysis steps: Nucleated cell number was recorded as an estimate derived from reference gene primer amplification. The method was immunoSEQ multiplex PCR; TCRdb's version includes in-frame clones alone and lacks a portion of them. From that table come the V and J calls and clone size; the DNA was used to work out D and trimming. Of approximately 36,000 clones detected, more than 80% appear once; the ten largest clones hold about 45%.

The TCR sequence derives from a human donor in a cohort sampled during active or convalescent COVID-19. The donor label of this sample is uncertain. The sequenced material came from peripheral blood. V is TRBV20-1 and J is TRBJ2-7; D may be TRBD2 (6 bases). CDR3 coding DNA: TGCAGTGCTAGTCCGGGGACTGCCTACGAGCAGTACTTC. Protein: CSASPGTAYEQYF.